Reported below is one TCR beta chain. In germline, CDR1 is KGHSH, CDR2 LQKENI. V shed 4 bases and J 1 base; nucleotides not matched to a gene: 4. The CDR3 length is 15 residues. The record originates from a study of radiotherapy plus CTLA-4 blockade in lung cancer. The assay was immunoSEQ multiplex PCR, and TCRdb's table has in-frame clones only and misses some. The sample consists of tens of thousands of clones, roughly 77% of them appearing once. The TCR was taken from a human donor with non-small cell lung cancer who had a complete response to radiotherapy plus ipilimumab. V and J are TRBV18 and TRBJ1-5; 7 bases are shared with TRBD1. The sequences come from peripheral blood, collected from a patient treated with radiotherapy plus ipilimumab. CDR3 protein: CASSRGDSSNQPQHF. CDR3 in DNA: TGTGCCAGCTCACGTGGGGACAGCAGCAATCAGCCCCAGCATTTT.